The rows below give T cell receptor beta chains drawn from one sample of a study of blood T cells in healthy people across ages. TCRdb re-called the 5' RACE reads through MiXCR, storing one row per CDR3 protein. The data show approximately 820,000 distinct CDR3 sequences, roughly 44% seen once. Sequenced sample: blood. The receptors stem from a man between 60 and 70 years old in good health. CDR3s include the opening cysteine and the closing phenylalanine or tryptophan. The D gene is left open where the match is weak. Part of the rows lack a size; the others show once, few, many or a class for expanded clones.

size	V	D	J	CDR3	DNA
NA	TRBV7-2	TRBD2	TRBJ2-3	CASSFSAGGLWADTQYF	TGTGCCAGCAGCTTCTCCGCGGGGGGGCTGTGGGCAGATACGCAGTATTTT
few	TRBV15	NA	TRBJ2-3	CATSFLPGSATDTQYF	TGTGCCACCAGCTTCCTCCCGGGTTCTGCGACAGATACGCAGTATTTT
NA	TRBV6-2/TRBV6-3	NA	TRBJ2-6	CASSRVSSGANVLTF	TGTGCCAGCAGTAGGGTTAGCTCTGGGGCCAACGTCCTGACTTTC
NA	TRBV6-2/TRBV6-3	NA	TRBJ1-4	CASRKNEKLFF	TGTGCCAGCAGGAAGAATGAAAAACTGTTTTTT
NA	TRBV12-3/TRBV12-4	NA	TRBJ1-6	CASSLLPPGGGNSPLHF	TGTGCCAGCAGTTTACTTCCCCCCGGGGGTGGTAATTCACCCCTCCACTTT
NA	TRBV7-2	TRBD2	TRBJ2-1	CASSRTSGGITATIEQFF	TGTGCCAGCAGCCGGACTAGCGGGGGGATTACGGCTACTATTGAGCAGTTCTTC
NA	TRBV15	NA	TRBJ1-1	CATSKAGSDTEAFF	TGTGCCACCAGTAAGGCAGGGTCGGACACTGAAGCTTTCTTT
NA	TRBV3-1	TRBD2	TRBJ2-5	CASSQDRGVTSGAYNEQYF	TGTGCCAGCAGCCAAGATCGAGGGGTCACTAGCGGGGCCTACAATGAGCAGTACTTC
few	TRBV20-1	NA	TRBJ2-7	CSASLGQYF	TGCAGTGCTTCCCTAGGGCAGTACTTC
NA	TRBV29-1	NA	TRBJ2-7	CSVEDLAVVGGGYEQYF	TGCAGCGTTGAAGATCTAGCAGTGGTAGGGGGAGGCTACGAGCAGTACTTC
NA	TRBV19	NA	TRBJ1-1	CASSIGPGSTEAFF	TGTGCCAGTAGTATAGGGCCAGGGTCCACTGAAGCTTTCTTT
NA	TRBV29-1	NA	TRBJ1-4	CSVGWGGGEKLFF	TGCAGCGTTGGCTGGGGGGGGGGAGAAAAACTGTTTTTT
NA	TRBV6-2/TRBV6-3	NA	TRBJ2-2	CASSWGRGTGELFF	TGTGCCAGCAGCTGGGGACGGGGGACCGGGGAGCTGTTTTTT
few	TRBV7-2	NA	TRBJ1-2	CASSLDPLSGHSNYGYTF	TGTGCCAGCAGCTTAGATCCCTTAAGCGGGCACTCCAACTATGGCTACACCTTC
NA	TRBV5-6	NA	TRBJ2-7	CASSKLQSPHEQYF	TGTGCCAGCAGCAAACTACAGTCTCCACACGAGCAGTACTTC
few	TRBV12-3/TRBV12-4	NA	TRBJ2-5	CASTPFIGAPGAQYF	TGTGCCAGCACTCCGTTTATCGGTGCCCCGGGGGCCCAGTACTTC
NA	TRBV9	TRBD2	TRBJ2-3	CASSAGGAGVSTDTQYF	TGTGCCAGCAGCGCGGGCGGAGCGGGGGTATCCACAGATACGCAGTATTTT
NA	TRBV4-1	NA	TRBJ2-3	CASSQDSLDTQYF	TGCGCCAGCAGCCAGGATAGCCTGGATACGCAGTATTTT
many	TRBV2	NA	TRBJ2-1	CAIIRMDSHNEQFF	TGTGCCATCATCAGGATGGACAGCCACAATGAGCAGTTCTTC
few	TRBV27	TRBD2	TRBJ2-7	CASSLSGVPTYEQYF	TGTGCCAGCAGTTTAAGCGGGGTCCCCACCTACGAGCAGTACTTC
NA	TRBV27	TRBD2	TRBJ2-1	CASPGGQFF	TGTGCCAGCCCGGGGGGGCAGTTCTTC
NA	TRBV20-1	NA	TRBJ2-1	CSAPLAISYNEQFF	TGCAGTGCTCCCCTAGCGATCTCCTACAATGAGCAGTTCTTC
many	TRBV7-2	NA	TRBJ2-5	CASSSGAHQETQYF	TGTGCCAGCAGCTCCGGGGCCCATCAGGAGACCCAGTACTTC
NA	TRBV4-3	TRBD2	TRBJ2-7	CASSQGGWTSGRNEQYF	TGCGCCAGCAGCCAAGGCGGATGGACTAGCGGGAGAAACGAGCAGTACTTC
NA	TRBV9	NA	TRBJ2-7	CASSPRAANSYEQYF	TGTGCCAGCAGCCCCCGGGCGGCGAACTCCTACGAGCAGTACTTC
few	TRBV4-3	NA	TRBJ2-3	CASSQDIYSTDTQYF	TGCGCCAGCAGCCAAGATATTTACAGCACAGATACGCAGTATTTT
NA	TRBV7-2	NA	TRBJ1-5	CASSLVAGRSNQPQHF	TGTGCCAGCAGCTTAGTTGCCGGCCGGAGCAATCAGCCCCAGCATTTT
NA	TRBV12-3/TRBV12-4	NA	TRBJ1-2	CASSLMSSYGYTF	TGTGCCAGCAGTTTAATGAGTAGCTATGGCTACACCTTC